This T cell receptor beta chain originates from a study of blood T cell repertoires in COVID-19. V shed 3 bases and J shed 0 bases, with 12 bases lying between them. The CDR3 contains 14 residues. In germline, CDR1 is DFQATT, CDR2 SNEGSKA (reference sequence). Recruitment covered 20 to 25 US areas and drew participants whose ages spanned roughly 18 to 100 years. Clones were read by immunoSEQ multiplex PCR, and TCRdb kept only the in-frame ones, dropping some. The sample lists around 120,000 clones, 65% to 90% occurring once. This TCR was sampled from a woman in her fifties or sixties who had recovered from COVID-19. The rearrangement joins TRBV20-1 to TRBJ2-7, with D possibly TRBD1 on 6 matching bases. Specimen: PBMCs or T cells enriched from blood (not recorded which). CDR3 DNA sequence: TGCAGTGCTAGTGGGGGCGCCGGCTCCTACGAGCAGTACTTC. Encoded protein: CSASGGAGSYEQYF.